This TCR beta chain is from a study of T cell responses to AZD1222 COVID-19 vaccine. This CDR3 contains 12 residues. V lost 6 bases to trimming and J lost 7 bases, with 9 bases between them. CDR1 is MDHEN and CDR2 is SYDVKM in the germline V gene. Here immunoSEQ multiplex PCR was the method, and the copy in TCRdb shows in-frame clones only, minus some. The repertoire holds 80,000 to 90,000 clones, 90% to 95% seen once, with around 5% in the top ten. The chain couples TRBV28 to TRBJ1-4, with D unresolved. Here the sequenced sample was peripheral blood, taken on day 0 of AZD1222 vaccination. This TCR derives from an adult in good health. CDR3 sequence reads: CASSLTTEKLFF. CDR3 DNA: TGTGCCAGCAGCTTGACAACTGAAAAACTGTTTTTT.